This is a list of T cell receptor beta chains from one sample in a study of blood T cell repertoires in COVID-19. Here immunoSEQ multiplex PCR was the method, and the copy in TCRdb shows in-frame clones only, minus some. The sample consists of roughly 92,000 clones, around 90% of them appearing once. Sequenced material: peripheral blood. Receptor source: a woman aged 80 or over with active or convalescent COVID-19. The CDR3 runs from the conserved cysteine through the conserved F or W. The order of the fields is J gene, D gene, V gene, CDR3 length, CDR3 protein, CDR3 DNA. D genes are given only for firm matches.

j_call: TRBJ1-1
d_call: TRBD1
v_call: TRBV4-1
cdr3_length: 18
cdr3_aa: CASSQSVQGARSVTEAFF
cdr3_nt: TGCGCCAGCAGCCAATCCGTGCAGGGGGCGCGGAGTGTCACTGAAGCTTTCTTT

j_call: TRBJ2-5
d_call: TRBD1
v_call: TRBV6-1
cdr3_length: 15
cdr3_aa: CASSEWGQGRETQYF
cdr3_nt: TGTGCCAGCAGTGAATGGGGACAGGGAAGAGAGACCCAGTACTTC

j_call: TRBJ1-5
d_call: TRBD1
v_call: TRBV7-2
cdr3_length: 17
cdr3_aa: CASSFRTGDYSNQPQHF
cdr3_nt: TGTGCCAGCAGCTTCAGGACAGGGGATTATAGCAATCAGCCCCAGCATTTT

j_call: TRBJ2-1
d_call: TRBD2
v_call: TRBV7-2
cdr3_length: 15
cdr3_aa: CASSLQAGTSDEQFF
cdr3_nt: TGTGCCAGCAGTTTACAGGCCGGGACTAGCGATGAGCAGTTCTTC

j_call: TRBJ2-3
d_call: TRBD2
v_call: TRBV30
cdr3_length: 15
cdr3_aa: CAWASSGKPTDTQYF
cdr3_nt: TGTGCCTGGGCCTCCAGCGGGAAACCCACAGATACGCAGTATTTT

j_call: TRBJ1-2
d_call: TRBD1
v_call: TRBV5-6
cdr3_length: 14
cdr3_aa: CASSYDRGGYGYTF
cdr3_nt: TGTGCCAGCAGCTATGACAGGGGTGGGTATGGCTACACCTTC

j_call: TRBJ2-2
d_call: .
v_call: TRBV5-1
cdr3_length: 16
cdr3_aa: CASSLETGANTGELFF
cdr3_nt: TGCGCCAGCAGCTTGGAGACGGGGGCGAACACCGGGGAGCTGTTTTTT

j_call: TRBJ1-1
d_call: .
v_call: TRBV28
cdr3_length: 12
cdr3_aa: CASRKLLTEAFF
cdr3_nt: TGTGCCAGCAGGAAGCTGTTGACTGAAGCTTTCTTT

j_call: TRBJ1-4
d_call: .
v_call: TRBV28
cdr3_length: 14
cdr3_aa: CASSFQGTNEKLFF
cdr3_nt: TGTGCCAGCAGTTTCCAGGGGACTAATGAAAAACTGTTTTTT

j_call: TRBJ1-4
d_call: .
v_call: TRBV30
cdr3_length: 17
cdr3_aa: CAWRGALGPATNEKLFF
cdr3_nt: TGTGCCTGGAGGGGGGCGTTGGGGCCCGCAACTAATGAAAAACTGTTTTTT

j_call: TRBJ1-1
d_call: .
v_call: TRBV10-3
cdr3_length: 14
cdr3_aa: CAISDYRTVTEAFF
cdr3_nt: TGTGCCATCAGTGATTATAGGACAGTCACTGAAGCTTTCTTT

j_call: TRBJ1-2
d_call: .
v_call: TRBV7-2
cdr3_length: 17
cdr3_aa: CASSLDAMRAENYGYTF
cdr3_nt: TGTGCCAGCAGCTTAGATGCTATGAGGGCAGAAAACTATGGCTACACCTTC

j_call: TRBJ1-1
d_call: TRBD1
v_call: TRBV4-3
cdr3_length: 18
cdr3_aa: CASSHDREFVTSVTEAFF
cdr3_nt: TGCGCCAGCAGCCATGACAGGGAGTTCGTAACGTCTGTCACTGAAGCTTTCTTT

j_call: TRBJ2-7
d_call: .
v_call: TRBV27
cdr3_length: 13
cdr3_aa: CASSFDWAYEQYF
cdr3_nt: TGTGCCAGCAGTTTCGACTGGGCCTACGAGCAGTACTTC

j_call: TRBJ2-6
d_call: .
v_call: TRBV7-2
cdr3_length: 15
cdr3_aa: CASSPEGFGANVLTF
cdr3_nt: TGTGCCAGCAGCCCCGAGGGCTTTGGGGCCAACGTCCTGACTTTC

j_call: TRBJ2-5
d_call: TRBD2
v_call: TRBV7-8
cdr3_length: 16
cdr3_aa: CASSSRTRGSQETQYF
cdr3_nt: TGTGCCAGCAGCTCAAGAACACGCGGGAGCCAAGAGACCCAGTACTTC